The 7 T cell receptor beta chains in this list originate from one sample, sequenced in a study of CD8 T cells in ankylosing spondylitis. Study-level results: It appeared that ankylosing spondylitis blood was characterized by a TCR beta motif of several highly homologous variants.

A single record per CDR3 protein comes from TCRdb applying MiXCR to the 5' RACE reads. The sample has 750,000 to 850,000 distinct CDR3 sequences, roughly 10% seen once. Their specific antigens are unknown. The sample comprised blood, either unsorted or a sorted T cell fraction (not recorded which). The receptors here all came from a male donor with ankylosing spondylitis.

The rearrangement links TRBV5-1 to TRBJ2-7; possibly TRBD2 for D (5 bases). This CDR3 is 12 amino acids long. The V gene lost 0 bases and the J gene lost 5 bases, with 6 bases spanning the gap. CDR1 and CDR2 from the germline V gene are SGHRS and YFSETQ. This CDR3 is CASSLVANEQYF. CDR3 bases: TGCGCCAGCAGCTTGGTAGCGAACGAGCAGTACTTC. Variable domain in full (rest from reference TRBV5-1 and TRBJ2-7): KAGVTQTPRYLIKTRGQQVTLSCSPISGHRSVSWYQQTPGQGLQFLFEYFSETQRNKGNFPGRFSGRQFSNSRSEMNVSTLELGDSALYLCASSLVANEQYFGPGTRLTVT.

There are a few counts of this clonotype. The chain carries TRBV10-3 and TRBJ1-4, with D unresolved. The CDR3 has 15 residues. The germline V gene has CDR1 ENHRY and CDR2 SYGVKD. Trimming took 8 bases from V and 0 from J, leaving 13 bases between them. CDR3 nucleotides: TGTGCCATCTCCGGATCTGCTACAACTAATGAAAAACTGTTTTTT. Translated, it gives CAISGSATTNEKLFF.

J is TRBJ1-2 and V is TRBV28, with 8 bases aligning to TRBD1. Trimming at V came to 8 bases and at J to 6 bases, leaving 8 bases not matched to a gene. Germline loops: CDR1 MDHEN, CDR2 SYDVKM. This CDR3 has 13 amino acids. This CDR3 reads CASAQTGEDGYTF. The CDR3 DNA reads TGTGCCAGCGCACAGACAGGGGAGGATGGCTACACCTTC.

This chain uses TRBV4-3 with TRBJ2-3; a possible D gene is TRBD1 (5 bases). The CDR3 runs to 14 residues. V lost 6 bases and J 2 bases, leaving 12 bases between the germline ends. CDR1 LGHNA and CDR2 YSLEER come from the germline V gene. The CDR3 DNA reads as TGCGCCAGCAGGGTAGGGGCCTCCACAGATACGCAGTATTTT. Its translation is CASRVGASTDTQYF.

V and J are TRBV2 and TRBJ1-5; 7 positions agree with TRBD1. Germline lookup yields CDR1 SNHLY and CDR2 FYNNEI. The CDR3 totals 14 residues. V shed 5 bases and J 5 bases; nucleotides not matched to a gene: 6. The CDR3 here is CASSLTGDDQPQHF. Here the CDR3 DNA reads TGTGCCAGCAGTCTAACAGGGGACGATCAGCCCCAGCATTTT.

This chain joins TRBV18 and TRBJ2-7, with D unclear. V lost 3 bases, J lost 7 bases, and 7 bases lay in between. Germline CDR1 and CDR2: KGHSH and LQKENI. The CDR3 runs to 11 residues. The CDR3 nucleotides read TGTGCCAGCTCACCTGCGGAAGAGCAGTACTTC. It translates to CASSPAEEQYF.

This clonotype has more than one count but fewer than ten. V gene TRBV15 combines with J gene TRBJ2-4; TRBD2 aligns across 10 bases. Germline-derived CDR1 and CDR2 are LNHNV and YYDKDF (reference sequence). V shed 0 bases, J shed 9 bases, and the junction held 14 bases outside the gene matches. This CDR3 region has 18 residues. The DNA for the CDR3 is TGTGCCACCAGCAGAGATGTCATCACTAGCGGGGCCCCACGCATTCAGTACTTC. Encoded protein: CATSRDVITSGAPRIQYF.